This T cell receptor (beta chain) was retrieved from a study of CD8+ T cells in alopecia areata. The authors extracted RNA and reverse transcribed it into cDNA as the sequencing template. Measured with immunoSEQ multiplex PCR; TCRdb has only the in-frame clones, and not every one. The repertoire holds roughly 100,000 clones, with around three fifths as singletons. Regarding the study as a whole: Scalp sequencing also captures normal skin's resident alphabeta T cells. Sharing of TCR sequences between patients (possibly for HLA-related reasons) was less clear than in mice. Especially in alopecia totalis/universalis, lesional scalp showed greater clonality than normal scalp did.

Cell sorting was applied to PBMCs, and CD4+ and CD8+ T cells were collected. Details on this clone: Its antigen is as yet unknown.

In germline, CDR1 is MNHEY, CDR2 SMNVEV (reference sequence). J gave up 4 bases and V 6 bases, and 12 bases lay outside the gene matches. The CDR3 extends over 19 amino acids. This chain joins TRBV27 and TRBJ2-4; TRBD2 agrees at 16 bases. This receptor was taken from a human donor in good health. The material sequenced was CD4+ T cells sorted from blood. The CDR3 here is CASSVIPGLAGGKKNIQYF. For the CDR3, the DNA is TGTGCCAGCAGCGTAATCCCGGGACTAGCGGGGGGGAAGAAAAACATTCAGTACTTC.